The clone carrying this TCR beta chain has more than one count but fewer than ten. Its target is unknown. Memory CD4+ cells were defined as CD4+CD45RO+CD25-. The germline V and J ends were trimmed by 3 bases and 1 base, with 13 bases remaining between them. Germline CDR1 and CDR2: DFQATT and SNEGSKA (reference sequence). The CDR3 totals 14 residues. Regarding the study as a whole: Tumor memory CD4+ T cell TCR gene usage was found to cluster with blood and lymph node memory CD4+ cells and with lymph node naive CD4+ cells. Tumor-infiltrating Treg TCR alpha and beta sequences overlapped most with tumor naive CD4+ T cells, then blood naive.

Full-length variable regions came from constant-region reverse primers plus semi-nested Nested Universal Primer A PCR. TCRdb used MiXCR to reprocess the 5' RACE reads, holding one entry per CDR3 protein. The table includes over 55,000 distinct CDR3 sequences, 28% detected once. The sequencing input was tumor-infiltrating memory CD4+ T cells sorted from the breast tumor. The subset here: memory CD4+ T cells, CD4+CD45RO+CD25-. The receptor was derived from a female donor with breast cancer. V gene TRBV20-1 combines with J gene TRBJ2-7; possible D gene TRBD2, 5 bases. The CDR3 is CSASRPGKSYEQYF. As DNA, the CDR3 is TGCAGTGCTAGCCGCCCCGGGAAATCCTACGAGCAGTACTTC.